This record covers a single TCR beta chain. The length of the CDR3 is 17 residues. CDR1 and CDR2 (germline): SGHTA, FQGNSA. J lost 2 bases, V lost 0 bases, and 6 bases had no gene match. The data are from a study of blood T cell repertoires in COVID-19. Study summary: Italy, Spain and the United States were the sources of the convalescent and acute COVID-19 samples. PBMCs, B-cell-depleted T cells, or T cells provided the cDNA or gDNA that made up the material.

Followed longitudinally, the Seattle patients had been enrolled during active infection. As originally analysed: Amplification from reference gene primers served as the basis for estimated nucleated cell counts. Clones were read by immunoSEQ multiplex PCR, and TCRdb kept only the in-frame ones, dropping some. That table gives V, J and clone size, and the DNA gave D and trimming. In the table there are 260,000 or so clones, roughly 79% of which are singletons. This chain uses TRBV7-2 with TRBJ1-1; 10 bases fit TRBD1. The specimen was peripheral blood. The clonotype originates from a woman older than 75 with COVID-19, enrolled during active disease. The CDR3 is CASSLAAGTGANTEAFF. In DNA, the CDR3 is TGTGCCAGCAGCTTAGCAGCCGGGACAGGGGCAAACACTGAAGCTTTCTTT.